Below, 13 T cell receptor beta chains from the same sample are listed, as sequenced in a study of blood T cell repertoires in COVID-19. Only in-frame clones appear in the TCRdb table, and some are missing; sequencing was by immunoSEQ multiplex PCR. The data contain around 170,000 clones, around four fifths of them singletons. Sequencing input: peripheral blood. The receptor set was obtained from a man aged 65-85 years who had recovered from COVID-19.

This sequence joins TRBV19 and TRBJ1-1, with 9 positions matching TRBD1. Germline V gene sequence: CDR1 LNHDA, CDR2 SQIVND (reference sequence). The CDR3 is 15 amino acids. The V and J ends lost 6 bases and 0 bases, in that order; junction bases with no gene match: 5. The DNA of the CDR3 is TGTGCCAGTAGATCCCGGGACAGGGTGAACACTGAAGCTTTCTTT. Its protein is CASRSRDRVNTEAFF.

As to this clone: The identical CDR3 is also encoded by other nucleotide sequences in the sample. The chain links TRBV5-1 to TRBJ2-2; D gene uncertain. This CDR3 has 13 amino acids. Germline assignment: CDR1 SGHRS and CDR2 YFSETQ. The ends were cut back, 0 bases at V and 4 bases at J, with 4 bases in the middle. The CDR3 nucleotides read TGCGCCAGCAGCTTGGCGGGCACCGGGGAGCTGTTTTTT. Encoded protein: CASSLAGTGELFF.

J is TRBJ2-3 and V is TRBV5-1; maybe TRBD2 (6 bases). The V and J ends lost 2 bases and 1 base respectively, with 11 bases between them. The CDR3 is 15 residues long. CDR1 SGHRS and CDR2 YFSETQ come from the germline V gene. The CDR3 sequence: CASSFGGVGTDTQYF. The CDR3 nucleotides are TGCGCCAGCAGCTTCGGGGGTGTGGGCACAGATACGCAGTATTTT. Full variable domain (outside the CDR3, taken from reference TRBV5-1 and TRBJ2-3): KAGVTQTPRYLIKTRGQQVTLSCSPISGHRSVSWYQQTPGQGLQFLFEYFSETQRNKGNFPGRFSGRQFSNSRSEMNVSTLELGDSALYLCASSFGGVGTDTQYFGPGTRLTVL.

The rearrangement links TRBV7-2 to TRBJ2-1, with D perhaps TRBD2 (7 bases). Trimming pared 2 bases from V and 4 bases from J, leaving 21 bases between. CDR3 length: 18 residues. Germline loops: CDR1 SGHTA, CDR2 FQGNSA. CDR3 region: CASSLRGRGGSTYNEQFF. The DNA of the CDR3 is TGTGCCAGCAGCTTAAGGGGGAGGGGCGGATCTACTTACAATGAGCAGTTCTTC.

Regarding this clone: In the same sample, other DNA sequences code for this CDR3. V and J are TRBV5-1 and TRBJ2-3; possible D gene TRBD1, 5 bases. Trimming shortened V by 0 bases and J by 4 bases, and 9 bases separated the two germline ends. Germline-derived CDR1 and CDR2 are SGHRS and YFSETQ. There are 14 residues in the CDR3. The CDR3 bases are TGCGCCAGCAGCTTGGGGCAGGGTGCAGATACGCAGTATTTT. Encoded protein: CASSLGQGADTQYF.

Only a few counts were recorded for this clone. The V call is TRBV5-1, the J call TRBJ2-1; D is unresolved. The V end was cut by 0 bases, the J end by 1 base, with 2 bases between. The CDR3 covers 13 residues. Germline loops: CDR1 SGHRS, CDR2 YFSETQ. CDR3 in amino acids: CASSLASYNEQFF. As DNA, the CDR3 is TGCGCCAGCAGCTTGGCATCCTACAATGAGCAGTTCTTC.

The chain links TRBV15 to TRBJ2-1; 12 nucleotides agree with TRBD2. Trimming removed 5 bases from V and 9 bases from J; junction bases left unmatched: 14. This CDR3 comprises 17 residues. Germline V gene lookup returns CDR1 LNHNV and CDR2 YYDKDF (reference sequence). DNA of the CDR3: TGTGCCACCAGCTTACGACTAGCGGGAGACTTGAGTGGTGAGCAGTTCTTC. It specifies CATSLRLAGDLSGEQFF.

The J gene is TRBJ2-3, the V gene TRBV27, with 11 bases that match TRBD2. This CDR3 is built from 14 residues. Germline V gene data show CDR1 as MNHEY and CDR2 as SMNVEV (reference sequence). V trimming: 6 bases; J trimming: 6 bases; junction bases outside the gene matches: 5. CDR3 nucleotides: TGTGCCAGCAGACTAGCGGGAGAAGGTGATACGCAGTATTTT. Its translation: CASRLAGEGDTQYF.

The chain carries TRBV5-4 and TRBJ2-7; 7 bases fit TRBD1. CDR3 length: 13 residues. V lost 9 bases, J lost 2 bases, and 8 bases stayed unmatched. Germline loops: CDR1 SGHNT, CDR2 YYREEE (reference sequence). The CDR3: CAIGDRDTYEQYF. In DNA form, the CDR3 reads TGTGCCATCGGGGACAGAGACACCTACGAGCAGTACTTC.

CDR3 bases: TGTGCCAGCAGCTTAGCCGACAGCTGGTACACTGAAGCTTTCTTT. Amino acid sequence: CASSLADSWYTEAFF. V usage is TRBV7-9 and J usage is TRBJ1-1, with D possibly matching TRBD1 (5 bases). Germline V gives CDR1 SEHNR, CDR2 FQNEAQ (reference sequence). Trimming removed 0 bases from V and 3 bases from J, with 11 bases in between. The CDR3 consists of 15 residues.

This sequence joins TRBV6-5 and TRBJ2-7; weak D call: TRBD1 (7 bases). The CDR3 consists of 15 residues. CDR1 is MNHEY and CDR2 is SVGAGI in the germline V gene. The V gene lost 5 bases and the J gene lost 7 bases, with 21 bases spanning the gap. CDR3 DNA: TGTGCCAGCAGTCCGCGGGACAGACTGGGGGGAGAGCAGTACTTC. This encodes CASSPRDRLGGEQYF.

This chain connects TRBV6-5 to TRBJ1-4; unclear D gene. Germline CDR1 reads MNHEY; CDR2 reads SVGAGI. V lost 6 bases to trimming and J lost 3 bases, with 11 bases between them. The CDR3 spans 14 residues. DNA for the CDR3: TGTGCCAGCAGGGCCCCCCCAGCTAATGAAAAACTGTTTTTT. The encoded protein is CASRAPPANEKLFF.

The V call is TRBV28, the J call TRBJ2-7, with TRBD1 matching over 8 bases. Losses at the gene ends were 3 bases for V and 6 bases for J; bases not matched to a gene: 13. This CDR3 has 16 amino acids. The germline gives CDR1 MDHEN, CDR2 SYDVKM. CDR3 sequence reads: CASSFSGQGGRREQYF. The CDR3 DNA sequence: TGTGCCAGCAGTTTCTCCGGACAGGGAGGACGTCGCGAGCAGTACTTC.